The entry below gives a single TCR beta chain sequence along with its context. The protocol was immunoSEQ multiplex PCR, while the TCRdb copy is restricted to in-frame clones and leaves out a portion. The sample lists fewer than 200,000 clones, roughly 81% occurring once. The data originate from a study of blood T cell repertoires in COVID-19. On the study more broadly: COVID-19 samples, acute and convalescent, were from the United States, Italy and Spain. From T cells, B-cell-depleted T cells, or PBMCs came the material, which was cDNA or gDNA.

The CDR3 sequence is 13 residues long. The ends were cut back, 8 bases at V and 4 bases at J, with 17 bases in the middle. CDR1 is SQVTM and CDR2 is ANQGSEA in the germline V gene. The sample was peripheral blood. This chain links TRBV29-1 with TRBJ1-1; D possibly corresponds to TRBD1 (5 bases). This receptor was taken from a man aged 35 to 55 with acute or convalescent COVID-19. The CDR3 nucleotides are TGCAGCACCCTCGGCAGGGCCCCCACTGAAGCTTTCTTT. Amino acid sequence: CSTLGRAPTEAFF. Looking up the rest from reference TRBV29-1 and TRBJ1-1 gives the full variable domain: SAVISQKPSRDICQRGTSLTIQCQVDSQVTMMFWYRQQPGQSLTLIATANQGSEATYESGFVIDKFPISRPNLTFSTLTVSNMSPEDSSIYLCSTLGRAPTEAFFGQGTRLTVV.